Presented here are 18 T cell receptor beta chains from one specimen sequenced in a study of blood T cell repertoires in COVID-19. TCRdb keeps only in-frame clones here, not all; method: immunoSEQ multiplex PCR. The table lists fewer than 200,000 clones, roughly 70% of them singletons, with 2.5% to 3.5% in the top ten. The sample taken for sequencing was peripheral blood. These receptors originate from a woman over 75 with acute or convalescent COVID-19.

The V gene is TRBV30, the J gene TRBJ1-5; tentatively, D is TRBD1 (6 bases). V was clipped by 1 base and J by 3 bases, with 16 bases between them. CDR3 length equals 16 residues. CDR1 is GTSNPN, CDR2 SVGIG, per germline (reference sequence). CDR3 nucleotides: TGTGCCTGGAGTGGGTCGTTGACAGGCGACAATCAGCCCCAGCATTTT. As protein: CAWSGSLTGDNQPQHF.

The chain carries TRBV11-2 and TRBJ1-2, with 8 positions matching TRBD1. The germline V gene encodes CDR1 SGHAT and CDR2 FQNNGV. The CDR3 consists of 14 residues. V lost 5 bases and J lost 5; bases outside the gene matches: 7. CDR3 sequence (DNA): TGTGCCAGCAGCCTAAGACAGGGGAGGTATGGCTACACCTTC. The encoded protein is CASSLRQGRYGYTF.

This sequence joins TRBV28 and TRBJ1-3; weak D call: TRBD1 (6 bases). This CDR3 is built from 14 residues. Per the germline V gene, CDR1 is MDHEN and CDR2 is SYDVKM. The V gene lost 6 bases and the J gene lost 1 base, with 10 bases spanning the gap. The CDR3 spells CASRKQGSGNTIYF. The CDR3, as DNA: TGTGCCAGCAGGAAACAGGGTTCTGGAAACACCATATATTTT.

The chain joins TRBV27 to TRBJ2-2; D call uncertain. The CDR3 has 12 residues. Germline V gene data show CDR1 as MNHEY and CDR2 as SMNVEV (reference sequence). V shed 3 bases and J shed 7 bases, with 6 bases lying between them. CDR3 bases: TGTGCCAGCAGTTTTGCGAACGGGGAGCTGTTTTTT. It is translated as CASSFANGELFF.

The V gene is TRBV28, the J gene TRBJ1-5; 7 nucleotides match TRBD1. The germline V gene encodes CDR1 MDHEN and CDR2 SYDVKM. The CDR3 runs 15 residues. Germline trimming cut 6 bases from V and 4 bases from J; bases unmatched to any gene: 9. CDR3: CASSYPGGGNQPQHF. The CDR3 DNA reads TGTGCCAGCAGCTATCCAGGGGGTGGGAATCAGCCCCAGCATTTT.

This chain connects TRBV4-3 to TRBJ2-5; TRBD2 matches 8 bases. The V segment lost 1 base and the J segment 1 base; nucleotides outside the gene matches: 2. CDR3 size: 15 residues. In germline, CDR1 is LGHNA, CDR2 YSLEER. DNA of the CDR3: TGCGCCAGCAGCCAAGTTCTAGCGGGCCAAGAGACCCAGTACTTC. Its translation is CASSQVLAGQETQYF.

This clone was counted only a few times. The chain recombines TRBV28 with TRBJ2-6; 7 positions agree with TRBD1. The CDR3 consists of 15 residues. V gave up 5 bases and J gave up 4 bases; unmatched junction bases: 5. Per the germline V gene, CDR1 is MDHEN and CDR2 is SYDVKM. CDR3 sequence (DNA): TGTGCCAGCAGTCGACAGGGTCCCGGGGCCAACGTCCTGACTTTC. Amino acid sequence: CASSRQGPGANVLTF. The full variable domain, in which reference TRBV28 and TRBJ2-6 provide the parts outside the CDR3, is DVKVTQSSRYLVKRTGEKVFLECVQDMDHENMFWYRQDPGLGLRLIYFSYDVKMKEKGDIPEGYSVSREKKERFSLILESASTNQTSMYLCASSRQGPGANVLTFGAGSRLTVL.

The CDR3 nucleotides are TGTGCCAGTAGTATAGCGAGCTTCTCCTACGAGCAGTACTTC. Translated: CASSIASFSYEQYF. The chain couples TRBV19 to TRBJ2-7; no clear D. CDR1 is LNHDA, CDR2 SQIVND, per germline (reference sequence). The V end was cut by 1 base, the J end by 0 bases, with 7 bases between. CDR3 length equals 14 residues.

The chain is built from TRBV19 and TRBJ2-1; 11 positions match TRBD2. The V gene's germline CDR1 is LNHDA and CDR2 SQIVND (reference sequence). Trimming took 4 bases from V and 8 from J; bases not matched to a gene: 7. This CDR3 is 15 amino acids long. CDR3 protein: CASSTTSGTIDEQFF. The CDR3 DNA reads TGTGCCAGTAGTACGACTAGCGGGACGATCGATGAGCAGTTCTTC.

The chain carries TRBV28 and TRBJ2-3; 10 positions match TRBD2. V shed 2 bases and J 2 bases; nucleotides not matched to a gene: 7. CDR1 is MDHEN, CDR2 SYDVKM, per germline. The CDR3 is made up of 17 amino acids. CDR3 residues: CASSLASSGRVTDTQYF. DNA of the CDR3: TGTGCCAGCAGTTTAGCCTCTAGCGGGAGAGTCACAGATACGCAGTATTTT.

V gene TRBV5-1 combines with J gene TRBJ2-3; perhaps TRBD2 as D (5 bases). CDR1 and CDR2 from the germline V gene are SGHRS and YFSETQ. V was trimmed by 3 bases and J by 4 bases, leaving 15 bases between them. CDR3 length: 15 amino acids. CDR3 protein: CASSSQTSGPDTQYF. CDR3 DNA: TGCGCCAGCAGCTCCCAAACAAGCGGACCAGATACGCAGTATTTT.

V is TRBV29-1 and J is TRBJ2-2; 16 nucleotides agree with TRBD2. With 6 bases clipped from V and 3 bases from J, the junction kept 7 bases outside the gene matches. Germline CDR1 and CDR2: SQVTM and ANQGSEA. The CDR3 spans 17 residues. This chain's CDR3 is CSVAGTSGREHTGELFF. CDR3 bases: TGCAGCGTGGCCGGGACTAGCGGGAGGGAGCACACCGGGGAGCTGTTTTTT.

The rearrangement joins TRBV6-6 to TRBJ1-4, with 7 nucleotides matching TRBD1. From germline, CDR1 is MNHNY and CDR2 SVGAGI (reference sequence). J was trimmed by 7 bases and V by 5 bases; bases with no gene match: 7. This CDR3 contains 14 residues. CDR3 in DNA: TGTGCCAGCAGTCCCCGGGCAGGGGGTGAAAAACTGTTTTTT. Translation gives CASSPRAGGEKLFF.

This rearrangement joins TRBV6-5 to TRBJ1-5; D is unresolved. The length of the CDR3 is 13 residues. Germline values: CDR1 MNHEY, CDR2 SVGAGI. Trimming pared 4 bases from V and 6 bases from J, leaving 10 bases between. In DNA, the CDR3 is TGTGCCAGCAGTTCCCAGGTGTCTCAGCCCCAGCATTTT. Residues: CASSSQVSQPQHF.

The chain employs TRBV27 and TRBJ2-7, with D possibly TRBD2 on 7 matching bases. Looked up from germline, CDR1 is MNHEY and CDR2 is SMNVEV (reference sequence). Trimming left V 4 bases short and J 3 bases short, with 22 bases between. The CDR3 is made up of 17 amino acids. The CDR3 DNA follows: TGTGCCAGCAGTTCAGACCCCAGGGAGGGGGGATACTACGAGCAGTACTTC. Translating it yields CASSSDPREGGYYEQYF.

The chain is built from TRBV7-9 and TRBJ1-4; perhaps TRBD1 as D (6 bases). The CDR3 consists of 14 residues. V was shortened by 1 base and J by 8 bases, with 11 bases between the two germline ends. The germline V gene encodes CDR1 SEHNR and CDR2 FQNEAQ (reference sequence). Here the CDR3 reads CASSLGGTLEKLFF. CDR3 bases: TGTGCCAGCAGCTTAGGTGGGACATTAGAAAAACTGTTTTTT. Together with reference TRBV7-9 and TRBJ1-4, the CDR3 gives the full variable domain: DTGVSQNPRHKITKRGQNVTFRCDPISEHNRLYWYRQTLGQGPEFLTYFQNEAQLEKSRLLSDRFSAERPKGSFSTLEIQRTEQGDSAMYLCASSLGGTLEKLFFGSGTQLSVL.

The CDR3 nucleotides read TGTGCCAGCAGGCCCCCGGGTGGGGGGACTAGCGGCGGGGAGCTGTTTTTT. Its translation: CASRPPGGGTSGGELFF. This rearrangement joins TRBV2 to TRBJ2-2, with 11 bases fitting TRBD2. Germline lookup yields CDR1 SNHLY and CDR2 FYNNEI. Trimming cost V 6 bases and J 7 bases; bases outside gene matches: 13. The CDR3 is 17 amino acids.

This clone was recorded a few times. The J gene is TRBJ2-1, the V gene TRBV5-1; D is perhaps TRBD2 (5 bases). V dropped 1 base and J dropped 8 bases, with 13 bases sitting between them. The CDR3 consists of 14 residues. Per germline, CDR1 SGHRS and CDR2 YFSETQ. CDR3 amino acids: CASSLTGLGDEQFF. Here the CDR3 DNA reads TGCGCCAGCAGCTTGACGGGCCTCGGGGATGAGCAGTTCTTC.